This TCR beta chain was observed in a study of T cells after yellow fever vaccination. Regarding the study as a whole: Primary-vaccination clones mostly resurfaced post-booster (roughly 97% CD4, about 87% CD8).

UMIs were added to TCR cDNA along with a universal primer site when it was made by 5'RACE template switching. MiXCR was run by TCRdb on the 5' RACE reads, yielding one entry per CDR3 protein. Of over 250,000 distinct CDR3 sequences in the sample, roughly 4% were seen once. V was clipped by 6 bases and J by 9 bases; unmatched bases: 11. Looked up from germline, CDR1 is SGHVS and CDR2 is FNYEAQ. The CDR3 runs to 15 residues. For this clonotype: Its antigen is not known.

V gene TRBV7-6 combines with J gene TRBJ1-6, with 7 bases matching TRBD1. The starting material was PBMCs, obtained 5 days after the yellow fever booster vaccination. The source is a young man who received the YFV17D yellow fever vaccine. CDR3 protein: CASSRQGRGASPLHF. In nucleotides, the CDR3 is TGTGCCAGCAGTCGACAGGGTCGGGGTGCTTCACCCCTCCACTTT.